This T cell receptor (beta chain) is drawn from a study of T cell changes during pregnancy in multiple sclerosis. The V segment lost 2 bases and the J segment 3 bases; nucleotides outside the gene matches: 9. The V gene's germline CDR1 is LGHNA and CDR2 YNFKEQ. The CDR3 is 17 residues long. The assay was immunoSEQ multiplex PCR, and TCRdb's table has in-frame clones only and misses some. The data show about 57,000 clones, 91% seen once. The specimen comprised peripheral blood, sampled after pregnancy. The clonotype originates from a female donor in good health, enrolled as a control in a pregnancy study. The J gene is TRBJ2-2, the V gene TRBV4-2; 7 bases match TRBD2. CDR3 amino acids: CASSQSVGDYDTGELFF. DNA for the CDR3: TGTGCCAGCAGCCAATCAGTCGGGGACTATGACACCGGGGAGCTGTTTTTT.